The 29 T cell receptor beta chains below all came from one sample that was sequenced in a study of T cell repertoires in cytomegalovirus infection. TCRdb analysed the reads with MiXCR anew, one entry per CDR3 protein. The table has around 540,000 distinct CDR3 sequences, 33% seen once. These receptors lack a known antigen. Material: cultured PBMCs, obtained from culture after CMV antigen stimulation. The receptors derive from a human donor in good health (CMV status not recorded). Some clones in this sample may be carry-over from other donors' samples.

This clonotype came up a few times. The rearrangement links TRBV20-1 to TRBJ1-1; 7 bases align to TRBD1. The CDR3 covers 13 residues. Germline V gene data show CDR1 as DFQATT and CDR2 as SNEGSKA (reference sequence). J lost 5 bases, V lost 4 bases, and 7 bases had no gene match. The chain's CDR3 is CSAKTGLGTEAFF. The DNA of the CDR3 is TGCAGTGCTAAGACAGGGCTGGGGACTGAAGCTTTCTTT.

V gene TRBV11-2 combines with J gene TRBJ2-1; 7 nucleotides line up with TRBD2. The CDR3 length is 15 residues. V shed 6 bases, J shed 6 bases, and the junction held 11 bases outside the gene matches. The germline V gene has CDR1 SGHAT and CDR2 FQNNGV. The CDR3 spells CASSMRSGGVNEQFF. The DNA for the CDR3 is TGTGCCAGCAGTATGAGGTCGGGAGGAGTCAATGAGCAGTTCTTC.

This chain links TRBV20-1 with TRBJ1-5, with 7 bases matching TRBD1. Looked up from germline, CDR1 is DFQATT and CDR2 is SNEGSKA (reference sequence). The CDR3 contains 14 residues. The J segment lost 5 bases and the V segment lost 4 bases, leaving 8 bases of the junction unmatched. The CDR3, as DNA: TGCAGTGCTACAACTAGACAGGGACATCAGCCCCAGCATTTT. Protein: CSATTRQGHQPQHF.

CDR3 in DNA: TGTGCCAGCAGTTACTCTGGACTAGCGGGACCAAGATGGACCGGGGAGCTGTTTTTT. Protein product: CASSYSGLAGPRWTGELFF. The chain has TRBV6-2 or TRBV6-3 and TRBJ2-2, with 12 bases fitting TRBD2. CDR1 is MNHEY, CDR2 SVGEGT, per germline. Trimming removed 0 bases from V and 5 bases from J; junction bases left unmatched: 10. This CDR3 region has 19 residues.

This clonotype was observed a handful of times. V and J are TRBV7-3 and TRBJ1-4, with no clear D. The V end lost 5 bases, the J end lost 7 bases, and 11 bases lay between the germline ends. The CDR3 length is 13 residues. Germline CDR1 reads SGHTA; CDR2 reads FQGTGA. CDR3: CASSRGSGEKLFF. The CDR3 DNA sequence: TGTGCCAGCAGCCGGGGATCTGGTGAAAAACTGTTTTTT.

This clonotype was seen a few times. V gene TRBV6-1 combines with J gene TRBJ1-2, with 7 bases fitting TRBD1. Per germline, CDR1 MNHNS and CDR2 SASEGT. V gave up 2 bases and J gave up 8 bases; unmatched junction bases: 11. CDR3 size: 15 residues. The CDR3 sequence is CASSENRGSSGGYTF. Here the CDR3 DNA reads TGTGCCAGCAGTGAAAACAGGGGCAGTTCTGGCGGCTACACCTTC.

The gene calls are TRBV4-3 and TRBJ2-5, with D possibly TRBD1 on 6 matching bases. Per germline, CDR1 LGHNA and CDR2 YSLEER. The germline V and J ends were trimmed by 2 bases and 3 bases, with 16 bases remaining between them. The CDR3 has 16 residues. The CDR3 is CASSQRTGRGEETQYF. CDR3 DNA sequence: TGCGCCAGCAGCCAAAGAACAGGGCGCGGTGAAGAGACCCAGTACTTC.

This clonotype showed up just a few times. The CDR3 reads CASSTSGEQYF. CDR3 in DNA: TGTGCCAGTAGTACTAGCGGCGAGCAGTACTTC. The V and J genes are TRBV19 and TRBJ2-7; 7 nucleotides agree with TRBD2. With 4 bases clipped from V and 6 bases from J, the junction kept 0 bases outside the gene matches. This CDR3 is 11 amino acids long. The germline V gene encodes CDR1 LNHDA and CDR2 SQIVND (reference sequence).

The chain is built from TRBV29-1 and TRBJ1-2, with D possibly TRBD1 on 5 matching bases. This CDR3 is 11 amino acids long. Looked up from germline, CDR1 is SQVTM and CDR2 is ANQGSEA. V gave up 0 bases and J gave up 11 bases, with 10 bases separating them. Here the CDR3 DNA reads TGCAGCGTTGAAGAAACCGGGACTTACACCTTC. Amino acids: CSVEETGTYTF. Filled out from reference TRBV29-1 and TRBJ1-2, the complete variable domain reads SAVISQKPSRDICQRGTSLTIQCQVDSQVTMMFWYRQQPGQSLTLIATANQGSEATYESGFVIDKFPISRPNLTFSTLTVSNMSPEDSSIYLCSVEETGTYTFGSGTRLTVV.

This clonotype has more than one count but fewer than ten. The V call is TRBV7-4, the J call TRBJ1-4; the match to TRBD1 covers 11 bases. V lost 5 bases and J lost 8; bases outside the gene matches: 7. The CDR3 has 15 residues. Germline CDR1 SGHVT, CDR2 SQSDAQ. CDR3 loop: CASSLRTGGREKLFF. As DNA, the CDR3 is TGTGCCAGCAGCCTAAGGACAGGGGGCCGAGAAAAACTGTTTTTT.

This clonotype has a count of ten or more. J is TRBJ1-5 and V is TRBV15, with a tentative D call TRBD1 (6 bases). The CDR3 covers 15 residues. CDR1 and CDR2 (germline): LNHNV, YYDKDF (reference sequence). Trimming stripped 0 bases from V and 5 bases from J, with 11 bases between. The CDR3 here is CATSRDRGEHQPQHF. The CDR3, as DNA: TGTGCCACCAGCAGAGATAGGGGGGAACATCAGCCCCAGCATTTT.

This clonotype was recorded at least ten times. The chain joins TRBV7-2 to TRBJ2-2; D is possibly TRBD1 (5 bases). Trimming removed 0 bases from V and 5 bases from J, with 7 bases in between. Germline values: CDR1 SGHTA, CDR2 FQGNSA. This CDR3 comprises 14 residues. The CDR3 loop reads CASSLATETGELFF. CDR3 DNA: TGTGCCAGCAGCTTAGCGACAGAAACCGGGGAGCTGTTTTTT.

This rearrangement joins TRBV6-1 to TRBJ2-2, with a possible D match to TRBD1 (6 bases). The CDR3 extends over 14 amino acids. V gave up 5 bases and J gave up 7 bases, with 14 bases separating them. From germline, CDR1 is MNHNS and CDR2 SASEGT. The CDR3 DNA reads TGTGCCAGCAGTCCCACAGGGTCCGGCGGGGAGCTGTTTTTT. Protein product: CASSPTGSGGELFF.

In this sample, this clonotype turned up many times. The J gene is TRBJ1-3, the V gene TRBV7-2, with D uncertain. Germline CDR1 is SGHTA and CDR2 is FQGNSA. V was shortened by 5 bases and J by 0 bases, with 17 bases between the two germline ends. The CDR3 covers 17 residues. This CDR3 reads CASSTDPMRLSGNTIYF. The CDR3, as DNA: TGTGCCAGCAGCACGGATCCTATGCGACTCTCTGGAAACACCATATATTTT.

This clonotype was observed a few times. The J gene is TRBJ2-1, the V gene TRBV4-3; TRBD2 matches at 12 bases. The CDR3 extends over 16 amino acids. Trimming removed 4 bases from V and 6 bases from J; junction bases left unmatched: 7. Per the germline V gene, CDR1 is LGHNA and CDR2 is YSLEER. The CDR3 loop reads CASSPRLAGVFNEQFF. CDR3 sequence (DNA): TGCGCCAGCAGCCCCCGACTAGCGGGAGTGTTCAATGAGCAGTTCTTC.

This clonotype has more than one count but fewer than ten. V and J are TRBV12-3 or TRBV12-4 and TRBJ2-2; D remains unclear. V lost 6 bases and J 6 bases, leaving 8 bases between the germline ends. The CDR3 covers 12 residues. CDR3 bases: TGTGCCAGCAGCCATTCTCCCGGGGAGCTGTTTTTT. Amino acid sequence: CASSHSPGELFF.

The V and J genes are TRBV4-1 and TRBJ2-1, with 7 bases matching TRBD2. This CDR3 contains 14 residues. After removal of 0 bases from V and 8 bases from J, the junction contained 4 bases not matched to a gene. Germline CDR1 is MGHRA and CDR2 is YSYEKL. CDR3 sequence reads: CASSQERTRDEQFF. CDR3 nucleotide sequence: TGCGCCAGCAGCCAAGAACGGACTAGGGATGAGCAGTTCTTC.

The table lists this clonotype with a few counts. The chain has TRBV7-6 and TRBJ2-1; D remains unclear. This CDR3 is 17 amino acids long. Germline-derived CDR1 and CDR2 are SGHVS and FNYEAQ. V was cut by 1 base and J by 3 bases, with 16 bases left in between. In nucleotides, the CDR3 is TGTGCCAGCAGCTTAGATTTGAACACCCGTTACTACAATGAGCAGTTCTTC. The encoded protein is CASSLDLNTRYYNEQFF. Filled out from reference TRBV7-6 and TRBJ2-1, the complete variable domain reads GAGVSQSPRYKVTKRGQDVALRCDPISGHVSLYWYRQALGQGPEFLTYFNYEAQQDKSGLPNDRFSAERPEGSISTLTIQRTEQRDSAMYRCASSLDLNTRYYNEQFFGPGTRLTVL.

A single count supports this clonotype. This chain links TRBV20-1 with TRBJ2-7; 10 bases are a match to TRBD2. This CDR3 is built from 14 residues. Germline CDR1 and CDR2: DFQATT and SNEGSKA (reference sequence). After removal of 6 bases from V and 4 bases from J, the junction contained 9 bases not matched to a gene. CDR3 in DNA: TGCAGTGCGTGGGCTAGCGGGAGTGTTTACGAGCAGTACTTC. It specifies CSAWASGSVYEQYF.

The chain combines TRBV4-1 with TRBJ2-5; the D is unclear. V lost 3 bases and J lost 2, with 19 bases in between. The CDR3 runs 17 residues. CDR1 and CDR2 from the germline V gene are MGHRA and YSYEKL. CDR3 DNA: TGCGCCAGCAGCCACGGGTCCGACTGGCAGTCTCAAGAGACCCAGTACTTC. Amino acid sequence: CASSHGSDWQSQETQYF.

The table lists this clonotype with many counts. V gene TRBV7-9 combines with J gene TRBJ1-1; D remains unclear. The CDR3 has 13 amino acids. Germline V gives CDR1 SEHNR, CDR2 FQNEAQ (reference sequence). Trimming took off 3 bases at V and 1 base at J, with 6 bases between the two ends. The CDR3 loop reads CASSFDTNTEAFF. The CDR3 nucleotides are TGTGCCAGCAGCTTCGACACGAACACTGAAGCTTTCTTT.

The chain recombines TRBV11-3 with TRBJ1-1; D remains unclear. Germline V lookup: CDR1 SGHNT, CDR2 YENEEA. Trimming took off 0 bases at V and 6 bases at J, with 8 bases between the two ends. The CDR3 sequence is 13 residues long. The CDR3 sequence is CASSLETAAEAFF. The CDR3 nucleotides read TGTGCCAGCAGCTTAGAAACTGCCGCTGAAGCTTTCTTT.

This clonotype was picked up many times. The chain combines TRBV7-8 with TRBJ2-1; a weak D match, TRBD1 (6 bases). This CDR3 comprises 15 residues. The V end was cut by 9 bases, the J end by 9 bases, with 24 bases between. CDR1 SGHVS and CDR2 FQNEAQ come from the germline V gene. The CDR3 spells CASVRDGQYSVEQFF. For the CDR3, the DNA is TGTGCCAGTGTTAGAGATGGACAGTACTCTGTTGAGCAGTTCTTC.

This chain's CDR3 is CASSRRANTEAFF. The CDR3 nucleotides read TGTGCCAGTAGCCGCAGGGCGAACACTGAAGCTTTCTTT. The chain has TRBV19 and TRBJ1-1, with D perhaps TRBD1 (5 bases). The germline V gene has CDR1 LNHDA and CDR2 SQIVND (reference sequence). The CDR3 has 13 amino acids. V lost 6 bases and J lost 1, with 9 bases in between.

This clonotype was seen more than once but under ten times. The chain joins TRBV4-1 to TRBJ2-3; 12 bases match TRBD2. This CDR3 contains 15 residues. The V segment lost 0 bases and the J segment 5 bases; nucleotides outside the gene matches: 0. Germline assignment: CDR1 MGHRA and CDR2 YSYEKL. The DNA of the CDR3 is TGCGCCAGCAGCCAAGAGGGACTAGCGGGAGATACGCAGTATTTT. As protein: CASSQEGLAGDTQYF.

This chain links TRBV7-2 with TRBJ2-1, with a tentative D call TRBD2 (6 bases). V was trimmed by 1 base and J by 5 bases, leaving 18 bases between them. Germline CDR1 is SGHTA and CDR2 is FQGNSA. The CDR3 has 17 residues. CDR3 residues: CASSLGGLAITHNEQFF. The CDR3 DNA follows: TGTGCCAGCAGCTTAGGGGGTCTAGCGATTACCCACAATGAGCAGTTCTTC. The variable domain in full, with the rest retrieved from reference TRBV7-2 and TRBJ2-1, is GAGVSQSPSNKVTEKGKDVELRCDPISGHTALYWYRQSLGQGLEFLIYFQGNSAPDKSGLPSDRFSAERTGGSVSTLTIQRTQQEDSAVYLCASSLGGLAITHNEQFFGPGTRLTVL.

The rearrangement joins TRBV6-2 or TRBV6-3 to TRBJ2-7, with D unclear. The germline gives CDR1 MNHEY, CDR2 SVGEGT. Deletions cut 2 bases from V and 6 bases from J, with 5 bases between. The CDR3 loop spans 11 amino acids. CDR3 region: CASSYPTEQYF. Written as DNA, the CDR3 is TGTGCCAGCAGTTACCCGACCGAGCAGTACTTC.

Note on this clonotype: Here the CDR3 omits its conserved ending phenylalanine or tryptophan, so a read error is the likely source. The CDR3 bases are TGTGCCAGCAGCCCCGAGGGAGGGGACAATCAGCCCCAGCATATT. As protein: CASSPEGGDNQPQHI. This chain connects TRBV12-3 or TRBV12-4 to TRBJ1-5; D might be TRBD1 (5 bases). Trimming stripped 6 bases from V and 3 bases from J, with 15 bases between. This CDR3 has 15 residues.

The chain combines TRBV27 with TRBJ2-5; D not certain. The CDR3 consists of 13 residues. Trimming shortened V by 3 bases and J by 3 bases, and 8 bases separated the two germline ends. CDR1 MNHEY and CDR2 SMNVEV come from the germline V gene (reference sequence). The CDR3 sequence: CASSFLTEETQYF. Written as DNA, the CDR3 is TGTGCCAGCAGTTTTCTCACAGAAGAGACCCAGTACTTC.